This TCR beta chain is from a study of spatial heterogeneity in lung cancer. Study-wide results and limits: Counts of expanded intratumoral alpha and beta TCRs tracked tumor mutation counts.

TCRdb re-analysed the 5' RACE reads in MiXCR, keeping a single row per CDR3 protein. The profile shows 17,000 or so distinct CDR3 sequences, approximately 6.3% of them singletons. Indicated time point: sample taken at primary tumor resection. Unsorted whole RNA from tumor, nontumor lung or frozen PBMC underwent sequencing. Trimming took off 2 bases at V and 6 bases at J, with 25 bases between the two ends. The germline gives CDR1 ENHRY, CDR2 SYGVKD. CDR3 length: 18 residues. This clonotype was counted at least ten times. The antigen remains unidentified. The rearrangement links TRBV10-3 to TRBJ1-2; D ambiguous. The sequencing here drew on lung tumor tissue, taken at surgery. This TCR was sampled from a male donor with early-stage non-small cell lung cancer. The CDR3: CAISETPQVRAIGDGYTF. For the CDR3, the DNA is TGTGCCATCAGTGAGACCCCGCAGGTACGGGCCATCGGGGATGGCTACACCTTC.